These 4 T cell receptor beta chains were all obtained from the same sample, sequenced in a study of Ad26.COV2.S vaccination and SARS-CoV-2 variants. The assay was immunoSEQ multiplex PCR, and TCRdb's table has in-frame clones only and misses some. Of about 400,000 clones listed, roughly 90% are singletons. Treatment described: around 19 received Ad26.COV2.S at low or high dose, single or two shots; several received placebo; per-sample allocation not given. All samples were drawn on day 63, counting from the first vaccine or placebo injection. The specimen was peripheral blood, collected in a trial of Ad26.COV2.S vaccine versus placebo. These receptors were taken from a person aged 18-60 years who received the Ad26.COV2.S COVID-19 vaccine or a placebo.

The CDR3 coding sequence is TGTGCCAGCTCACCGATTAGGGACACTGAAGCTTTCTTT. Translation: CASSPIRDTEAFF. The V call is TRBV18, the J call TRBJ1-1; no clear D. The CDR3 loop spans 13 amino acids. Per the germline V gene, CDR1 is KGHSH and CDR2 is LQKENI. The V and J ends lost 3 bases and 3 bases respectively, with 8 bases between them.

The gene calls are TRBV5-6 and TRBJ2-7, with TRBD2 identical over 11 bases. Germline V lookup: CDR1 SGHDT, CDR2 YYEEEE. V gave up 4 bases and J gave up 4 bases; unmatched junction bases: 1. The CDR3 spans 13 residues. Written as DNA, the CDR3 is TGTGCCAGCAGCCGGACTAGCGGGTACGAGCAGTACTTC. It encodes CASSRTSGYEQYF.

This sequence joins TRBV4-1 and TRBJ2-7; D possibly corresponds to TRBD2 (6 bases). CDR3 length: 14 residues. V lost 0 bases to trimming and J lost 4 bases, with 10 bases between them. From germline, CDR1 is MGHRA and CDR2 YSYEKL. The CDR3: CASSQDRGIYEQYF. The DNA of the CDR3 is TGCGCCAGCAGCCAAGATCGGGGGATTTACGAGCAGTACTTC.

The chain is built from TRBV5-1 and TRBJ1-6; 8 positions agree with TRBD1. This CDR3 is built from 15 residues. V dropped 0 bases and J dropped 6; count of bases not matched to a gene: 2. CDR1 and CDR2 (germline): SGHRS, YFSETQ. The CDR3 DNA sequence: TGCGCCAGCAGCTTGGCAGGGGGCCTTAATTCACCCCTCCACTTT. Amino acids: CASSLAGGLNSPLHF.